This TCR beta chain was sequenced for a study of blood T cell repertoires in COVID-19 (dated by TCRdb to about 2020). Study-level background: The collaborator samples originated in the United States, Italy and Spain and spanned the acute and convalescent phases of COVID-19. The material from the prospective study consisted of cDNA or gDNA derived from T cells, B-cell-depleted T cells, or PBMCs. Deeply sampled blood TCRbeta repertoires from subjects exposed to, actively infected with, or recovered from COVID-19 were included in the dataset. The repertoires were released in a freely available public database meant as a resource for research on the immune response to SARS-CoV-2. The samples were drawn from two sources: the first 160 participants of the ongoing ImmuneRACE study, and 1,200 or so subjects contributed by 6 global collaborators. Nearly every sample came with metadata listing a de-identified subject ID, COVID-19 status, age in years and sex. Where available, HLA class I and class II types were obtained from metadata supplied by the sample provider rather than from assay-based typing. Results the study describes overall, beyond this receptor: The quantity of clinical and demographic metadata differed by source and by participant and was supplied without curation.

The immunoSEQ Assay, a bias-controlled multiplex PCR, was used to amplify TCRbeta CDR3 regions from genomic DNA. The study's processing was this. The number of nucleated cells in each sample was estimated by amplification of reference gene primers within the assay. To quantify the absolute abundance of each unique TCRbeta CDR3 rearrangement, sequence reads were collapsed and filtered. For each sample, productive Simpson clonality was calculated as the square root of Simpson's diversity index over productive rearrangements. TCRdb mirrors the immuneACCESS table, restricted to in-frame sequences. Some clones are absent from its copies; in checked studies, under half trace to an unresolved V gene, and the reason for the others is unknown. That table supplies the V and J calls and clone size; D and trimming were determined from the DNA. The sample data list 250,000 to 350,000 clones, and approximately 84% of these were observed just once. The ten largest clones take up almost 1.5% of the sample.

One collaborating source in Seattle enrolled patients during active infection and followed them longitudinally through the course of disease. Collaborating institutions collected whole blood in K2EDTA tubes following their own protocols. Collaborator samples were shipped for TCRbeta analysis as frozen whole blood, isolated PBMCs, or DNA extracted from either sample type. Based on the germline V gene, the CDR1 and CDR2 sequences are KGHDR and SFDVKD. There are 13 amino acids in the CDR3, from cysteine to phenylalanine inclusive. Just the 39-base CDR3 DNA is kept, in frame starting at base 1. Trimming removed 5 bases from V and 3 bases from J, leaving 7 bases between the germline ends. Remarks on this clone: Its antigen is still unknown. Per-base qualities were not stored, and no clone one base away is much larger.

Sequencing was performed on peripheral blood. The sequence was obtained from a human donor with COVID-19, enrolled during active disease. The donor label of this sample is uncertain. The sequence is built from TRBV24-1 and TRBJ2-1; no D gene can be assigned with confidence. The CDR3 is CATSAPGYNEQFF. The base sequence is TGTGCCACCAGTGCCCCGGGCTACAATGAGCAGTTCTTC.